This T cell receptor (beta chain) was recorded in a study of cytomegalovirus exposure and HLA in healthy donors. About this clone itself: The antigen is not known.

The CDR3 consists of 14 residues. V shed 7 bases and J 3 bases; nucleotides not matched to a gene: 6. CDR1 and CDR2 (germline): ENHRY, SYGVKD. General study results and limits: A subsequent analysis found that TCR clusters from the first cohort also tended to co-occur in the approximately 130 validation repertoires, with 94% of cluster scores above 0. Listed as cytomegalovirus-associated were 164 TCR beta chains. Specific recognition of CMV antigens was confirmed in vitro for three chains (all CMV-associated).

Profiled with immunoSEQ multiplex PCR; TCRdb holds only in-frame clones, not every one. The table shows more than 90,000 clones, with 88% occurring only once. The receptor was isolated from a man aged 18 to 29 in good health and CMV-seronegative. This sequence joins TRBV10-3 and TRBJ1-2; TRBD1 matches at 9 bases. The specimen sequenced was PBMCs. In DNA form, the CDR3 reads TGTGCCATCAAGGGGACAGGGAATTACTATGGCTACACCTTC. Its translation is CAIKGTGNYYGYTF.